This TCR beta chain derives from a study of T cell responses to AZD1222 COVID-19 vaccine (dated by TCRdb to the early 2020s). About the full investigation: AZD1222 recipients whose second dose came at about 4 weeks and those whose second dose came at about 12 weeks were combined into one group, since spike-specific TCR depth and breadth did not differ between the two schedules. Trial participants were enrolled by age into 18-55, 56-69 and 70-plus year subgroups, with roughly 150, 30 and 60 TCR-sequenced participants respectively. A total of 233 trial participants underwent TCR sequencing, of whom about 200 had received two doses of AZD1222 and around 25 had received two doses of the MenACWY control vaccine. Points the paper makes about the study in general: Most participants were white British and females outnumbered males, and the authors suggested that clonal diversity may have been underestimated. Reportedly, almost half of the unique spike-specific TCRs recognized epitopes lying outside the regions that are mutated in the B.1.351 and B.1.1.7 variants. After two AZD1222 doses, spike-specific TCR breadth and depth were significantly higher than at day 0 and than in MenACWY recipients. Because no samples from the day 14 peak response were available, repertoires could be characterized only after the peak T cell response. Conclusions about previously exposed vaccinees were limited because only six AZD1222 recipients were SARS-CoV-2 seropositive at baseline. The 56-69-year group was small, and its depth increase did not reach significance, likely because of low power. Vaccine-associated CD4 TCRs spanned the whole spike protein, with dominant responses in regions 160-218 and 743-854.

The CDR3 goes from the cysteine to the phenylalanine over 15 residues. Only CDR3 DNA is held: 45 bases, read in frame from base 1. CDR1 and CDR2, per the germline V gene, are LGHNT and FRNRAP. The junction carries 13 bases between V and J, which are trimmed by 2 bases and 2 bases respectively. Remarks on this clone: No cognate antigen has been identified for it. The record has no base qualities; no much larger clone is one base away.

What this sample's time point label stands for: baseline before first vaccination. Samples from vaccinated people were obtained from the UK trials COV001 and COV002, which included a single-blind randomized controlled phase 2/3 trial of AZD1222 (ChAdOx1 nCoV-19) in healthy adults. For TCRbeta chain sequencing, PBMC samples from trial participants were taken at day 0 and at day 28 after the second dose. The CDR3 regions of human TCRbeta chains were analyzed by immunosequencing. In the paper's pipeline: Repertoire TCRs were checked for matches against a reference library of SARS-CoV-2-specific TCRs that had been generated using the MIRA antigen-specificity platform. Breadth was defined as the fraction of unique TCRs that were SARS-CoV-2-associated. Depth was defined as the fraction of total T cells that were SARS-CoV-2-associated. Using the MIRA data, every spike-specific TCR was mapped to the spike region that the TCR reacted to and assigned to either a CD4 or a CD8 class. Log10-transformed breadth and depth values were compared by one-way ANOVA with Sidak's multiple comparisons tests. Imported from immuneACCESS, the table was reduced by TCRdb to in-frame sequences with V and J called. These copies leave out some clones; in studies compared against another copy, an unresolved V gene accounts for under half, and the cause of the remainder is not known. V and J calls plus clone size are reproduced from that table; the DNA served to infer D and trimming. The sample contains more than 95,000 clones, around 88% of them found a single time. The top ten clonotypes cover around a tenth of the sample.

The chain couples TRBV12-5 to TRBJ2-7; the D gene is possibly TRBD1 or TRBD2, each agreeing over 5 bases. The sample here was peripheral blood, taken on day 0 of AZD1222 vaccination. The TCR was taken from an adult in good health. The nucleotides are TGTGCTAGTGGTTTGTTAGGGGACGGGACCTACGAGCAGTACTTC. It specifies CASGLLGDGTYEQYF.